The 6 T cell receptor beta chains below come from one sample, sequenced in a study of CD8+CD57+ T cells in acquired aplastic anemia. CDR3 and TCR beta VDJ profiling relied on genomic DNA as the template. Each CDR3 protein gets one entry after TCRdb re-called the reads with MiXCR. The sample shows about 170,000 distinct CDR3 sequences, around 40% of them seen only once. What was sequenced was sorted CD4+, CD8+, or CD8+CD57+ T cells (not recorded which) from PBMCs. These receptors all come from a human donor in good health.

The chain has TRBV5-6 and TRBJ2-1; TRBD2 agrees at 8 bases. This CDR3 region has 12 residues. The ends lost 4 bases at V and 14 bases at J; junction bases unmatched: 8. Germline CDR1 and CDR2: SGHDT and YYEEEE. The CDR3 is CASSAGGGTEFF. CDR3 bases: TGTGCCAGCAGCGCCGGCGGGGGGACGGAGTTCTTC.

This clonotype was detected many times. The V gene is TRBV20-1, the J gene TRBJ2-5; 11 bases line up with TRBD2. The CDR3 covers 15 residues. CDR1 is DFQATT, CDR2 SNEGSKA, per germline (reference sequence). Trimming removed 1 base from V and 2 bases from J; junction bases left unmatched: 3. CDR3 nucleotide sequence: TGCAGTGCTAGAGGTCTAGCGGGGGGTCAAGAGACCCAGTACTTC. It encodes CSARGLAGGQETQYF.

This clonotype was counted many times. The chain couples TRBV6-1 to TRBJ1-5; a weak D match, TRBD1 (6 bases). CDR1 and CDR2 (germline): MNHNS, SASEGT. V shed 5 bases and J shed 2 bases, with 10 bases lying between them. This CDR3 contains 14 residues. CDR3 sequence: CASSQSGGNQPQHF. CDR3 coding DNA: TGTGCCAGCAGTCAATCAGGGGGCAATCAGCCCCAGCATTTT.

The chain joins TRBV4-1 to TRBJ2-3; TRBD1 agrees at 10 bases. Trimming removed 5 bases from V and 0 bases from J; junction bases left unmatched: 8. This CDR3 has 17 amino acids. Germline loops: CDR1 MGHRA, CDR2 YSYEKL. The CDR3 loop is CASSNPGQGFSTDTQYF. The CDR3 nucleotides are TGCGCCAGCAGCAACCCGGGACAGGGGTTTAGCACAGATACGCAGTATTTT.

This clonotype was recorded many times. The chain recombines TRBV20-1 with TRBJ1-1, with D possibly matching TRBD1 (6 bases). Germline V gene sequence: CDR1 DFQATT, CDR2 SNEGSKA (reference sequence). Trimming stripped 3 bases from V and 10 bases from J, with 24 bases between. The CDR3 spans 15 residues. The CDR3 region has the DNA TGCAGTGCTAGGTCCACTATGGGGGGCGCGGGGGTAGCTTTCTTT. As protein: CSARSTMGGAGVAFF.

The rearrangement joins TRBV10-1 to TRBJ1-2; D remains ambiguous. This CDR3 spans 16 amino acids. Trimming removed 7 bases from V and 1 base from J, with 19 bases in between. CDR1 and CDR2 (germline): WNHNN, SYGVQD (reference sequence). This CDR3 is CASTRPVPTCNYGYTF. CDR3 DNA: TGCGCCAGCACTCGGCCAGTTCCAACTTGTAACTATGGCTACACCTTC.